This is a list of T cell receptor beta chains from one sample in a study of T cells after yellow fever vaccination. TCRdb recomputed calls from the 5' RACE reads with MiXCR, one row per CDR3 protein. The sample has hundreds of thousands of distinct CDR3 sequences, roughly an eighth seen once. The sample consisted of PBMCs, taken on the day of the yellow fever booster vaccination. Receptors originate from a man aged 25 to 40 who received the YFV17D yellow fever vaccine. CDR3s include the opening cysteine and the closing phenylalanine or tryptophan. Each record gives: V gene, J gene, D gene, clone size, CDR3 DNA, CDR3 protein. D genes are given only for firm matches. Size is omitted from some rows. Given values are once, few, many or a class for expanded clones.

TRBV20-1,TRBJ2-5,-,few,TGCAGTGCTAGAGATCTGACTAGGACGCTAGAGACCCAGTACTTC,CSARDLTRTLETQYF
TRBV29-1,TRBJ2-3,-,-,TGCAGCCCAACTCGGTTGGGGTCAGATACGCAGTATTTT,CSPTRLGSDTQYF
TRBV5-1,TRBJ2-1,-,-,TGCGCCAGCAGCCATGTGGAGGGATACAATGAGCAGTTCTTC,CASSHVEGYNEQFF
TRBV29-1,TRBJ2-1,TRBD2,-,TGCAGCTGCTCGATAGCGGGAGGTTACAATGAGCAGTTCTTC,CSCSIAGGYNEQFF
TRBV12-3/TRBV12-4,TRBJ1-4,-,few,TGTGCCAGCAGGGGAAAACTGTTTTTT,CASRGKLFF
TRBV6-2/TRBV6-3,TRBJ1-5,-,-,TGTGCCAGCCGGGTCACCCGGGGGAATCAGCCCCAGCATTTT,CASRVTRGNQPQHF
TRBV27,TRBJ1-4,TRBD1,-,TGTGCCAGCAGTAGCCACTCCGGGACAGGGGTTCTGTGGGATGAAAAACTGTTTTTT,CASSSHSGTGVLWDEKLFF
TRBV4-2,TRBJ2-7,-,-,TGTGCCAGCAGCCCGAGGGACGTTTCCTACGAGCAGTACTTC,CASSPRDVSYEQYF
TRBV20-1,TRBJ1-1,-,few,TGCAGTGCTTCCCAACCCGGGATGAGTTATCTGACTTTCTTT,CSASQPGMSYLTFF
TRBV6-1,TRBJ2-5,TRBD2,-,TGTGCCAGCAGGGGACTAGCGGGACCCCTTGATTCGGAGACCCAGTACTTC,CASRGLAGPLDSETQYF
TRBV6-5,TRBJ1-4,-,few,TGTGCCAGCAGTTCCGGGACGGTGAATGAAAAACTGTTTTTT,CASSSGTVNEKLFF
TRBV13,TRBJ2-5,TRBD1,-,TGTGCCAGCAGCTTAGAGTTCGGCAGGGGGAGAGAGACCCAGTACTTC,CASSLEFGRGRETQYF
TRBV20-1,TRBJ2-6,-,-,TGCAGTACATATCACAGGGCTGGGGCCAACGTCCTGACTTTC,CSTYHRAGANVLTF
TRBV20-1,TRBJ1-1,-,few,TGCAGTGCTACAATGAACACTGAAGCTTTCTTT,CSATMNTEAFF
TRBV6-2/TRBV6-3,TRBJ2-7,-,-,TGTGCCAGCCGGATACCCAACTACGAGCAGTACTTC,CASRIPNYEQYF
TRBV11-2,TRBJ2-3,TRBD2,-,TGTGCCAGCAGAATAGCGGGAAGCACAGATACGCAGTATTTT,CASRIAGSTDTQYF
TRBV27,TRBJ2-7,-,-,TGTGCCAGCAGTGCCCGGGGACTCCGAGGCCCCGAGCAGTACTTC,CASSARGLRGPEQYF
TRBV5-1,TRBJ2-3,-,-,TGCGCCAGCAGCAGGGACGGGGACACAGATACGCAGTATTTT,CASSRDGDTDTQYF
TRBV5-1,TRBJ2-1,TRBD2,few,TGCGCCAGCAGCTTCACTAGCGGGGTTAACAATGAGCAGTTCTTC,CASSFTSGVNNEQFF
TRBV4-3,TRBJ2-4,-,-,TGCGCCAGCAGCCAAGTTTCCGCGGGGACGGGCAAAAACATTCAGTACTTC,CASSQVSAGTGKNIQYF
TRBV20-1,TRBJ1-1,TRBD1,-,TGCAGTGCTGCCCAGCGCCTGGGGACAGGGAGGAACACTGAAGCTTTCTTT,CSAAQRLGTGRNTEAFF
TRBV7-2,TRBJ2-1,TRBD1,few,TGTGCCAGCCTTACCGGGACAGCATCTTACAATGAGCAGTTCTTC,CASLTGTASYNEQFF
TRBV6-5,TRBJ2-4,-,-,TGTGCCAGCAACACAGGCTCAGGCATTCAGTACTTC,CASNTGSGIQYF
TRBV7-2,TRBJ1-5,-,few,TGTGCCAGCAGCTTTAGTGGAGACGGTCAGCCCCAGCATTTT,CASSFSGDGQPQHF
TRBV19,TRBJ2-1,-,-,TGTGCCAGTAGCCCGCTGGTTTTGGAGTCGAGTTATGAGCAGTTCTTC,CASSPLVLESSYEQFF
TRBV15,TRBJ2-1,-,-,TGTGCCACCAGCAGAGATCGGGCTGTCGGCAATGAGCAGTTCTTC,CATSRDRAVGNEQFF
TRBV29-1,TRBJ2-2,TRBD2,-,TGCAGCGTTTCCAGCGGGAGGGGAAGTACCGGGGAGCTGTTTTTT,CSVSSGRGSTGELFF
TRBV7-2,TRBJ2-7,-,-,TGTGCCAGCAGCGTGGCCATGACGGCGGCTTACGAGCAGTACTTC,CASSVAMTAAYEQYF
TRBV12-3/TRBV12-4,TRBJ1-6,-,-,TGTGCCAGCAGTTTAGTTGCAGGGGTTTTCTCACCCCTCCACTTT,CASSLVAGVFSPLHF
TRBV20-1,TRBJ2-7,-,-,TGCAGTGCTAGATCCCCTCTCACCTACGAGCAGTACTTC,CSARSPLTYEQYF
TRBV6-1,TRBJ2-7,-,few,TGTGCCAGCAGAGACCGGACAGCATTCTACGAGCAGTACTTC,CASRDRTAFYEQYF
TRBV28,TRBJ1-2,-,-,TGTGCCAGCAGCAGTTCGGACTGGGGCTATGGCTACACCTTC,CASSSSDWGYGYTF
TRBV13,TRBJ2-1,TRBD2,few,TGTGCCAGCAGCTTCGGGACTAGGGAACAGTACAATGAGCAGTTCTTC,CASSFGTREQYNEQFF
TRBV7-9,TRBJ2-3,-,few,TGTGCCAGCAGCTTAAAGAGGAATACGCAGTATTTT,CASSLKRNTQYF
TRBV7-2,TRBJ1-3,TRBD1,-,TGTGCCAGCAGCTCCGAGGGACAGGGGAGAGGAAACACCATATATTTT,CASSSEGQGRGNTIYF
TRBV5-1,TRBJ2-2,TRBD2,-,TGCGCCAGCAGCCTCCTAGCGGGAGGGTCGAACACCGGGGAGCTGTTTTTT,CASSLLAGGSNTGELFF
TRBV7-2,TRBJ2-3,-,-,TGTGCCAGCAGCACCCGGGACTTCACAGATACGCAGTATTTT,CASSTRDFTDTQYF
TRBV20-1,TRBJ2-1,TRBD2,-,TGCAGTGCTAGAGATCCTCGAAGCGGGAGTGACAATGAGCAGTTCTTC,CSARDPRSGSDNEQFF